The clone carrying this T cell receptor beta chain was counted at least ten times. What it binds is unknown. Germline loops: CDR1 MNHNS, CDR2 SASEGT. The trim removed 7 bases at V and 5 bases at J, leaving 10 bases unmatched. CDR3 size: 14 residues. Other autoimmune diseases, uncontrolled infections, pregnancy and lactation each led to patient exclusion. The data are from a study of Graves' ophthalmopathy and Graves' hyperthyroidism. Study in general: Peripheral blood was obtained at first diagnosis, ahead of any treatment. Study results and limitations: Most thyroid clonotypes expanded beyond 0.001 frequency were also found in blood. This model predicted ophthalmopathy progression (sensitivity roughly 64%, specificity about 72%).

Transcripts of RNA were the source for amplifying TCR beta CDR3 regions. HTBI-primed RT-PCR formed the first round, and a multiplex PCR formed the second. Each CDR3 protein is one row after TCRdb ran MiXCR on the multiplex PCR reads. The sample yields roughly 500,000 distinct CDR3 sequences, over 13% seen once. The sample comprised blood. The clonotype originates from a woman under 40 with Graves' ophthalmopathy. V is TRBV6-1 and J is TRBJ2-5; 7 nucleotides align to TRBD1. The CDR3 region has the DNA TGTGCCAGCAACGCCCAGGGGGTGGGGGAGACCCAGTACTTC. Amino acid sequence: CASNAQGVGETQYF.